A selection of T cell receptor beta chains follows, all from one sample in a study of shared clonotypes between healthy human individuals. TCRdb keeps only in-frame clones here, not all; method: immunoSEQ multiplex PCR. The table lists about 2.4 million clones, under 95% of them singletons. The sequenced sample was naive CD4+ T cells from PBMCs. These TCRs come from a man aged 18 to 29 in good health. Some clones in this sample may be carry-over from other donors' samples. Each CDR3 is given with its conserved first and last residue. A D gene is named only where the DNA matches it firmly. The size field is filled for only some rows; it gives once, few, many or a size class.

v_call: TRBV11-3; clone_size: -; j_call: TRBJ2-1; d_call: -; cdr3_aa: CASSVSPSEQFF; cdr3_nt: TGTGCCAGCAGCGTTAGTCCGTCTGAGCAGTTCTTC
v_call: TRBV11-2; clone_size: -; j_call: TRBJ2-7; d_call: -; cdr3_aa: CASSSGQGAGEQYF; cdr3_nt: TGTGCCAGCAGCAGTGGACAAGGGGCGGGGGAGCAGTACTTC
v_call: TRBV20-1; clone_size: once; j_call: TRBJ1-1; d_call: -; cdr3_aa: CSARGDRAFF; cdr3_nt: TGCAGTGCTAGGGGGGATCGGGCTTTCTTT
v_call: TRBV2; clone_size: -; j_call: TRBJ1-1; d_call: -; cdr3_aa: CASSERLGGSTEAFF; cdr3_nt: TGTGCCAGCAGTGAAAGGTTGGGGGGGTCCACTGAAGCTTTCTTT
v_call: TRBV19; clone_size: -; j_call: TRBJ2-1; d_call: -; cdr3_aa: CASRRGGLEQFF; cdr3_nt: TGTGCCAGTAGACGGGGAGGTTTGGAGCAGTTCTTC
v_call: TRBV6-5; clone_size: -; j_call: TRBJ2-5; d_call: TRBD1; cdr3_aa: CASSSPGQGKETQYF; cdr3_nt: TGTGCCAGCAGTTCCCCGGGACAGGGCAAAGAGACCCAGTACTTC
v_call: TRBV4-1; clone_size: -; j_call: TRBJ2-7; d_call: TRBD2; cdr3_aa: CASSQQAGTSGPYEQYF; cdr3_nt: TGCGCCAGCAGTCAGCAGGCCGGGACTAGCGGGCCTTACGAGCAGTACTTC
v_call: TRBV30; clone_size: few; j_call: TRBJ1-4; d_call: -; cdr3_aa: CAWRKGVSVTNEKLFF; cdr3_nt: TGTGCCTGGAGGAAAGGGGTCTCGGTAACTAATGAAAAACTGTTTTTT
v_call: TRBV6-6; clone_size: -; j_call: TRBJ1-2; d_call: -; cdr3_aa: CASRKDGYGYTF; cdr3_nt: TGTGCCAGTCGTAAAGACGGCTATGGCTACACCTTC
v_call: TRBV10-3; clone_size: -; j_call: TRBJ2-5; d_call: -; cdr3_aa: CATHGEGQETQYF; cdr3_nt: TGTGCCACCCATGGGGAAGGCCAAGAGACCCAGTACTTC
v_call: TRBV5-1; clone_size: -; j_call: TRBJ2-1; d_call: TRBD2; cdr3_aa: CASSTGLAQNNEQFF; cdr3_nt: TGCGCCAGCAGCACGGGACTAGCACAGAACAATGAGCAGTTCTTC
v_call: TRBV28; clone_size: -; j_call: TRBJ2-4; d_call: -; cdr3_aa: CASSTPGLAKNIQYF; cdr3_nt: TGTGCCAGCAGTACACCGGGACTAGCCAAAAACATTCAGTACTTC
v_call: TRBV18; clone_size: -; j_call: TRBJ2-7; d_call: TRBD2; cdr3_aa: CASSPGTSEQYF; cdr3_nt: TGTGCCAGCTCCCCCGGGACTAGCGAGCAGTACTTC
v_call: TRBV5-4; clone_size: -; j_call: TRBJ2-3; d_call: -; cdr3_aa: CASSLGTDLNTQYF; cdr3_nt: TGTGCCAGCAGCTTAGGGACGGACCTAAATACGCAGTATTTT
v_call: TRBV5-4; clone_size: -; j_call: TRBJ1-2; d_call: -; cdr3_aa: CASSLGQVDYGYTF; cdr3_nt: TGTGCCAGCAGCTTGGGACAGGTGGACTATGGCTACACCTTC
v_call: TRBV10-3; clone_size: -; j_call: TRBJ2-7; d_call: -; cdr3_aa: CAIRQGNEQYF; cdr3_nt: TGTGCCATCAGGCAGGGGAACGAGCAGTACTTC
v_call: TRBV6-4; clone_size: -; j_call: TRBJ2-1; d_call: -; cdr3_aa: CASSDSGVPYNEQFF; cdr3_nt: TGTGCCAGCAGTGACTCCGGAGTTCCCTACAATGAGCAGTTCTTC
v_call: TRBV6-5; clone_size: once; j_call: TRBJ1-1; d_call: -; cdr3_aa: CASSRHPNTEAFF; cdr3_nt: TGTGCCAGCAGTAGACATCCGAACACTGAAGCTTTCTTT
v_call: TRBV5-4; clone_size: -; j_call: TRBJ2-2; d_call: TRBD1; cdr3_aa: CASSLGQGGVGELFF; cdr3_nt: TGTGCCAGCAGCTTGGGACAGGGTGGCGTCGGGGAGCTGTTTTTT
v_call: TRBV2; clone_size: -; j_call: TRBJ1-4; d_call: TRBD1; cdr3_aa: CASSYRGRGEKLFF; cdr3_nt: TGTGCCAGCAGTTACAGGGGGCGCGGGGAAAAACTGTTTTTT
v_call: TRBV6-6; clone_size: -; j_call: TRBJ2-3; d_call: TRBD1; cdr3_aa: CASSPIDRVTDTQYF; cdr3_nt: TGTGCCAGCAGTCCTATTGACAGGGTCACAGATACGCAGTATTTT
v_call: TRBV28; clone_size: -; j_call: TRBJ1-2; d_call: -; cdr3_aa: CASSLGWLYGYTF; cdr3_nt: TGTGCCAGCAGTTTAGGCTGGCTCTATGGCTACACCTTC
v_call: TRBV7-6; clone_size: -; j_call: TRBJ2-7; d_call: -; cdr3_aa: CASSLGQEGYEQYF; cdr3_nt: TGTGCCAGCAGCCTTGGACAGGAGGGCTACGAGCAGTACTTC
v_call: TRBV28; clone_size: -; j_call: TRBJ1-2; d_call: TRBD1; cdr3_aa: CASRSGTGEGYGYTF; cdr3_nt: TGTGCCAGCAGGTCCGGGACAGGGGAGGGGTATGGCTACACCTTC
v_call: TRBV19; clone_size: -; j_call: TRBJ2-3; d_call: TRBD2; cdr3_aa: CASSILAGVVDTQYF; cdr3_nt: TGTGCCAGTAGTATACTAGCGGGAGTTGTAGATACGCAGTATTTT
v_call: TRBV19; clone_size: -; j_call: TRBJ2-3; d_call: TRBD1; cdr3_aa: CASSTQGQAFTSTDTQYF; cdr3_nt: TGTGCCAGTAGTACTCAAGGACAGGCCTTTACTAGCACAGATACGCAGTATTTT
v_call: TRBV5-1; clone_size: -; j_call: TRBJ1-5; d_call: TRBD1; cdr3_aa: CASSFGQGSQPQHF; cdr3_nt: TGCGCCAGCAGCTTCGGACAGGGTTCTCAGCCCCAGCATTTT
v_call: TRBV18; clone_size: -; j_call: TRBJ2-7; d_call: -; cdr3_aa: CASSPRIGASYEQYF; cdr3_nt: TGTGCCAGCTCACCACGCATCGGGGCCTCCTACGAGCAGTACTTC
v_call: TRBV2; clone_size: once; j_call: TRBJ2-3; d_call: TRBD2; cdr3_aa: CASRRLAGVDTQYF; cdr3_nt: TGTGCCAGCAGGAGACTAGCGGGAGTGGATACGCAGTATTTT
v_call: TRBV19; clone_size: -; j_call: TRBJ2-2; d_call: -; cdr3_aa: CASSRGTAGPGELFF; cdr3_nt: TGTGCCAGTAGCAGAGGGACAGCGGGACCCGGGGAGCTGTTTTTT
v_call: TRBV4-2; clone_size: -; j_call: TRBJ2-6; d_call: -; cdr3_aa: CASSQDRSSGANVLTF; cdr3_nt: TGTGCCAGCAGCCAAGATCGAAGCTCTGGGGCCAACGTCCTGACTTTC
v_call: TRBV7-2; clone_size: -; j_call: TRBJ2-1; d_call: -; cdr3_aa: CASSFFSGEQFF; cdr3_nt: TGTGCCAGCAGCTTCTTCTCGGGTGAGCAGTTCTTC
v_call: TRBV19; clone_size: -; j_call: TRBJ1-2; d_call: TRBD1; cdr3_aa: CASSTAGTGKLWGYTF; cdr3_nt: TGTGCCAGTAGTACGGCCGGGACAGGGAAGCTGTGGGGCTACACCTTC
v_call: TRBV18; clone_size: -; j_call: TRBJ1-2; d_call: -; cdr3_aa: CASSPTTGPLRYGYTF; cdr3_nt: TGTGCCAGCTCACCGACGACAGGTCCTCTTCGCTATGGCTACACCTTC
v_call: TRBV6-6; clone_size: once; j_call: TRBJ2-7; d_call: TRBD1; cdr3_aa: CASRLDRTSYEQYF; cdr3_nt: TGTGCCAGCAGATTGGACAGGACTTCCTACGAGCAGTACTTC
v_call: TRBV4-3; clone_size: -; j_call: TRBJ1-2; d_call: TRBD1; cdr3_aa: CASSQDLTGGHYGYTF; cdr3_nt: TGCGCCAGCAGCCAAGATCTTACAGGGGGGCACTATGGCTACACCTTC
v_call: TRBV7-3; clone_size: -; j_call: TRBJ2-2; d_call: -; cdr3_aa: CASSLLPVNTGELFF; cdr3_nt: TGTGCCAGCAGCTTACTTCCAGTTAACACCGGGGAGCTGTTTTTT
v_call: TRBV5-1; clone_size: -; j_call: TRBJ2-7; d_call: -; cdr3_aa: CASSLGGVHYEQYF; cdr3_nt: TGCGCCAGCAGCTTAGGAGGGGTACACTACGAGCAGTACTTC
v_call: TRBV5-1; clone_size: -; j_call: TRBJ2-7; d_call: -; cdr3_aa: CASSLGLSSYEQYF; cdr3_nt: TGCGCCAGCAGCTTGGGTCTGAGCTCCTACGAGCAGTACTTC
v_call: TRBV11-1; clone_size: -; j_call: TRBJ2-3; d_call: -; cdr3_aa: CASSSRQHSTDTQYF; cdr3_nt: TGTGCCAGCAGCTCTAGACAGCATAGCACAGATACGCAGTATTTT
v_call: TRBV7-2; clone_size: -; j_call: TRBJ1-1; d_call: -; cdr3_aa: CASSFAWGEAFF; cdr3_nt: TGTGCCAGCAGCTTCGCCTGGGGCGAAGCTTTCTTT
v_call: TRBV6-1; clone_size: -; j_call: TRBJ2-7; d_call: -; cdr3_aa: CASRGTVTYEQYF; cdr3_nt: TGTGCCAGCCGCGGGACAGTCACCTACGAGCAGTACTTC
v_call: TRBV6-5; clone_size: -; j_call: TRBJ1-1; d_call: -; cdr3_aa: CASRGGWTEAFF; cdr3_nt: TGTGCCAGCAGGGGGGGTTGGACTGAAGCTTTCTTT
v_call: TRBV7-3; clone_size: -; j_call: TRBJ2-5; d_call: -; cdr3_aa: CASSPMTAQGETQYF; cdr3_nt: TGTGCCAGCAGCCCCATGACAGCCCAGGGAGAGACCCAGTACTTC
v_call: TRBV6-1; clone_size: -; j_call: TRBJ2-2; d_call: -; cdr3_aa: CASTRTGANTGELFF; cdr3_nt: TGTGCCAGCACCCGTACCGGGGCGAACACCGGGGAGCTGTTTTTT
v_call: TRBV9; clone_size: -; j_call: TRBJ1-1; d_call: TRBD1; cdr3_aa: CASSDRSGTGGVGTEAFF; cdr3_nt: TGTGCCAGCAGCGATCGTTCCGGGACAGGGGGCGTGGGAACTGAAGCTTTCTTT
v_call: TRBV5-4; clone_size: -; j_call: TRBJ1-2; d_call: -; cdr3_aa: CASSKQPRDGYTF; cdr3_nt: TGTGCCAGCAGTAAACAGCCACGTGATGGCTACACCTTC
v_call: TRBV5-1; clone_size: -; j_call: TRBJ2-1; d_call: -; cdr3_aa: CASSLASRQHNEQFF; cdr3_nt: TGCGCCAGCAGCTTGGCCTCTCGACAGCACAATGAGCAGTTCTTC
v_call: TRBV7-6; clone_size: -; j_call: TRBJ1-1; d_call: -; cdr3_aa: CASSPRTFQIAEAFF; cdr3_nt: TGTGCCAGCAGCCCCCGGACATTCCAAATCGCTGAAGCTTTCTTT
v_call: TRBV27; clone_size: -; j_call: TRBJ2-5; d_call: -; cdr3_aa: CASRPVRLTGETQYF; cdr3_nt: TGTGCCAGCAGGCCCGTCAGGCTCACCGGGGAGACCCAGTACTTC
v_call: TRBV7-2; clone_size: few; j_call: TRBJ1-1; d_call: -; cdr3_aa: CASSPPGNTEAFF; cdr3_nt: TGTGCCAGCAGCCCTCCGGGGAACACTGAAGCTTTCTTT
v_call: TRBV10-1; clone_size: once; j_call: TRBJ2-1; d_call: -; cdr3_aa: CASSGGTSLGSSYNEQFF; cdr3_nt: TGCGCCAGCAGTGGAGGGACGTCTTTGGGAAGCTCCTACAATGAGCAGTTCTTC
v_call: TRBV28; clone_size: -; j_call: TRBJ2-1; d_call: -; cdr3_aa: CASTWNEQFF; cdr3_nt: TGTGCCAGCACTTGGAATGAGCAGTTCTTC
v_call: TRBV4-1; clone_size: -; j_call: TRBJ2-5; d_call: -; cdr3_aa: CASSPSGPQETQYF; cdr3_nt: TGCGCCAGCAGCCCCAGCGGCCCACAAGAGACCCAGTACTTC
v_call: TRBV7-9; clone_size: -; j_call: TRBJ2-4; d_call: TRBD2; cdr3_aa: CASSLAGLEASIQYF; cdr3_nt: TGTGCCAGCAGCTTAGCCGGACTAGAAGCTAGCATTCAGTACTTC
v_call: TRBV2; clone_size: once; j_call: TRBJ2-1; d_call: -; cdr3_aa: CASGPGTSAREQFF; cdr3_nt: TGTGCCAGCGGCCCCGGGACTTCCGCCCGGGAGCAGTTCTTC
v_call: TRBV7-3; clone_size: -; j_call: TRBJ2-5; d_call: -; cdr3_aa: CASSLASETQYF; cdr3_nt: TGTGCCAGCAGCTTAGCGTCAGAGACCCAGTACTTC